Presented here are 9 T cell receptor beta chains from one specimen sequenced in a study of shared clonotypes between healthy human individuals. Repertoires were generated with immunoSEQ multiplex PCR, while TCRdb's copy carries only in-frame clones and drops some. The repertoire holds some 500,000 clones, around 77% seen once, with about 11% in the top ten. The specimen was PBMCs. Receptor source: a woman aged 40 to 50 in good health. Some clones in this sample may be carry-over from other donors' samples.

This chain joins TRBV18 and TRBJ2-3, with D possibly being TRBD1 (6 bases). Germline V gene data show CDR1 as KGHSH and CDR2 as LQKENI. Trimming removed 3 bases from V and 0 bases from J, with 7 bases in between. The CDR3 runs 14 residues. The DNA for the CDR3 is TGTGCCAGCTCACCCGGACAGAGCACAGATACGCAGTATTTT. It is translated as CASSPGQSTDTQYF.

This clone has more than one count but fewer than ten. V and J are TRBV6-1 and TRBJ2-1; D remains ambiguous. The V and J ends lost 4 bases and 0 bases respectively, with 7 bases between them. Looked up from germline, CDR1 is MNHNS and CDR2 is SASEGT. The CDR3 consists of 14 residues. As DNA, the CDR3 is TGTGCCAGCAGTGGATGGGACTCCTACAATGAGCAGTTCTTC. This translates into CASSGWDSYNEQFF.

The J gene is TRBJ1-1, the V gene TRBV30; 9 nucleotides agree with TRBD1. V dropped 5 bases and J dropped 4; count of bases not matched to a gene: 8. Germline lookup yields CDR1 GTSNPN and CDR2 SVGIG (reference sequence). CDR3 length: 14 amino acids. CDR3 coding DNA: TGTGCCTGGTCCGGTCCGGGACAGGGCACTGAAGCTTTCTTT. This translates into CAWSGPGQGTEAFF.

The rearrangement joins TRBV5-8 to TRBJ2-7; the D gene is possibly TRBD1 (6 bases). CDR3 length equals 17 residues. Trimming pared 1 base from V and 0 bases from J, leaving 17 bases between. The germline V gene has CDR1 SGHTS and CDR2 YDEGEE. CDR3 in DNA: TGTGCCAGCAGCTTGTGGGTTTCGACAGGAAGCTCCTACGAGCAGTACTTC. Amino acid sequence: CASSLWVSTGSSYEQYF.

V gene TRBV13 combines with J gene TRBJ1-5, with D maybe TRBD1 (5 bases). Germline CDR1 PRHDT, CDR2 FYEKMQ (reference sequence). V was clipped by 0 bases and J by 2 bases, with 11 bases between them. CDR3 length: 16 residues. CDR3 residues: CASSLGAGSGNQPQHF. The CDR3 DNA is TGTGCCAGCAGCTTAGGGGCAGGGTCGGGCAATCAGCCCCAGCATTTT.

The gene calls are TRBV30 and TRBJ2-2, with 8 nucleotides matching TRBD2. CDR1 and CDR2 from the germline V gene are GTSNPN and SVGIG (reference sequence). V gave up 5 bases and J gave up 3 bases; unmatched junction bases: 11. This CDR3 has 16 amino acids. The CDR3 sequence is CAWPSGSSPDTGELFF. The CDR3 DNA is TGTGCCTGGCCCAGCGGGAGCAGCCCGGACACCGGGGAGCTGTTTTTT.

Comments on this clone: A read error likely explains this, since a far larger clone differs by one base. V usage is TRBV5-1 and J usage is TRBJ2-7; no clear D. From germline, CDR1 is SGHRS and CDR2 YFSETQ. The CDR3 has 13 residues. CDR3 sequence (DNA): TGCACCAGCAGCTTGGCCGATACAGCCGAGCAGTACTTC. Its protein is CTSSLADTAEQYF.

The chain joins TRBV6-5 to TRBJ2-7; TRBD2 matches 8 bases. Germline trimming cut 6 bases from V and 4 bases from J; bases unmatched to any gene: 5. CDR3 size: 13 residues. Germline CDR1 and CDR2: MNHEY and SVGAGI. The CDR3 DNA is TGTGCCAGCAGCTACCAGCGGGAGTACGAGCAGTACTTC. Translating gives CASSYQREYEQYF.

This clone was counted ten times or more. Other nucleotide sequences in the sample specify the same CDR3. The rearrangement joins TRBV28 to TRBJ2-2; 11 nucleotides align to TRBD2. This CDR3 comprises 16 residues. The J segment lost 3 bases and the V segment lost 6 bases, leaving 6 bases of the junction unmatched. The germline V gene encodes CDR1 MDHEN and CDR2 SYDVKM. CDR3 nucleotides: TGTGCCAGCAGAACCGGGACTAGCGGATACACCGGGGAGCTGTTTTTT. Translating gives CASRTGTSGYTGELFF.